A selection of T cell receptor beta chains follows, all from one sample in a study of resident and recirculating memory T cells in vitiligo. Sequenced by immunoSEQ multiplex PCR; TCRdb stores in-frame clones only, minus some. The sample table sets out 80 to 95 clones. The sequencing input was non-lesional skin. The receptors come from a male donor with vitiligo. CDR3s include the opening cysteine and the closing phenylalanine or tryptophan. Fields, in order: D gene, clone size, V gene, J gene, CDR3 DNA, CDR3 protein. D genes are given only for firm matches. Clone size is not always given. Where it is, it says once, few, many or a class for expanded clones.

>-|once|TRBV28|TRBJ1-2
TGTGCCAGCAGGGCGGGGGTTCGGCGGGGCTACACCTTC
CASRAGVRRGYTF
>-|-|TRBV4-3|TRBJ2-2
TGCGCCAGCAGCCAAGATCCTCCCGGCGGGGTCGTTCTCACCGGGGAGCTGTTTTTT
CASSQDPPGGVVLTGELFF
>-|-|TRBV4-1|TRBJ2-7
TGCGCCAGCAGCCCGACTAAGGACCACTACGAGCAGTACTTC
CASSPTKDHYEQYF
>-|-|TRBV7-3|TRBJ2-3
TGTGCCAGCAGCTTAAGTAGTCGTGCAGATACGCAGTATTTT
CASSLSSRADTQYF
>-|-|TRBV20-1|TRBJ2-7
TGCAGTGCTCAGCCGGGCGAGCAGTACTTC
CSAQPGEQYF
>TRBD1|-|TRBV27|TRBJ2-1
TGTGCCAGCAGGGGTGGACAGGTAGTGCTAAGCTCCTACAATGAGCAGTTCTTC
CASRGGQVVLSSYNEQFF
>-|-|TRBV9|TRBJ2-7
TGTGCCAGCAGCCGCTCGGGCGGGGCCTCCTACGAGCAGTACTTC
CASSRSGGASYEQYF
>-|-|TRBV6-5|TRBJ1-2
TGTGCCAGCAGTTACGGCCAGGGGCTATATGGCTACACCTTC
CASSYGQGLYGYTF
>TRBD2|-|TRBV28|TRBJ2-3
TGTGCCAGCAGTTCCGCCGCTCTAGCGGGAGTTACAGATACGCAGTATTTT
CASSSAALAGVTDTQYF
>TRBD1|-|TRBV5-1|TRBJ2-4
TGCGCCAGCAGCCTTCAAGGACAGGTACTAGCCAAAAACATTCAGTACTTC
CASSLQGQVLAKNIQYF
>TRBD1|-|TRBV27|TRBJ2-7
TGTGCCAGCAGTGGGCACTCGGGACAGACGTCTTACGAGCAGTACTTC
CASSGHSGQTSYEQYF
>TRBD2|-|TRBV27|TRBJ2-3
TGTGCCAGCAGTTCCCCGACTAGCGGGAAGGCAGATACGCAGTATTTT
CASSSPTSGKADTQYF